The 9 T cell receptor beta chains in this list originate from one sample, sequenced in a study of blood T cell repertoires in COVID-19. TCRdb keeps only in-frame clones here, not all; method: immunoSEQ multiplex PCR. Of roughly 250,000 clones listed, 70% to 85% were seen once; the top ten hold roughly 0.87%. The sample comprised peripheral blood. All receptors come from a human donor with COVID-19, enrolled during active disease. The donor label of this sample is uncertain.

This clone was seen once. The V and J genes are TRBV28 and TRBJ2-1, with a weak D call TRBD1 (6 bases). Per germline, CDR1 MDHEN and CDR2 SYDVKM. The CDR3 totals 12 residues. The V gene lost 6 bases and the J gene lost 8 bases, with 11 bases spanning the gap. The CDR3 protein is CASRVGGYEQFF. As DNA, the CDR3 is TGTGCCAGCAGAGTAGGGGGTTATGAGCAGTTCTTC.

The V gene is TRBV9, the J gene TRBJ1-2; D may be TRBD1 (6 bases). CDR1 is SGDLS and CDR2 is YYNGEE in the germline V gene. The CDR3 sequence is 12 residues long. V lost 6 bases and J 4 bases, leaving 10 bases between the germline ends. CDR3 bases: TGTGCCAGCAATGGACAGACCTATGGCTACACCTTC. Translation gives CASNGQTYGYTF.

The chain joins TRBV9 to TRBJ2-2; D possibly corresponds to TRBD2 (5 bases). CDR1 and CDR2 from the germline V gene are SGDLS and YYNGEE. V lost 0 bases, J lost 4 bases, and 10 bases lay in between. The CDR3 runs to 15 residues. This CDR3 is CASSVDLGVTGELFF. CDR3 nucleotide sequence: TGTGCCAGCAGCGTAGATCTCGGGGTCACCGGGGAGCTGTTTTTT.

V and J are TRBV7-9 and TRBJ1-1; no clear D. Germline V gene data show CDR1 as SEHNR and CDR2 as FQNEAQ (reference sequence). CDR3 length: 15 amino acids. V was trimmed by 0 bases and J by 0 bases, leaving 8 bases between them. Here the CDR3 reads CASSLAVQMNTEAFF. The CDR3 DNA reads as TGTGCCAGCAGCTTAGCCGTACAGATGAACACTGAAGCTTTCTTT.

This chain joins TRBV19 and TRBJ2-7, with 7 bases that match TRBD2. The germline V gene encodes CDR1 LNHDA and CDR2 SQIVND (reference sequence). Unmatched junction bases numbered 6, after V lost 0 bases and J lost 1 base. The CDR3 totals 16 residues. The CDR3 region has the DNA TGTGCCAGTAGTATAGAGGCCAGCGGGGTATCCTACGAGCAGTACTTC. The encoded protein is CASSIEASGVSYEQYF.

This sequence joins TRBV18 and TRBJ1-5, with 9 bases identical to TRBD1. The length of the CDR3 is 16 residues. V trimming: 2 bases; J trimming: 6 bases; junction bases outside the gene matches: 8. CDR1 is KGHSH, CDR2 LQKENI, per germline. In nucleotides, the CDR3 is TGTGCCAGCTCACCAGCGGGACAGGGAAGGGGTCAGCCCCAGCATTTT. Its protein product is CASSPAGQGRGQPQHF.

The chain recombines TRBV9 with TRBJ2-1; D is perhaps TRBD2 (6 bases). V dropped 3 bases and J dropped 2 bases, with 15 bases sitting between them. From germline, CDR1 is SGDLS and CDR2 YYNGEE. CDR3 length: 16 residues. The chain's CDR3 is CASSEERVPPYNEQFF. The CDR3 DNA sequence: TGTGCCAGCAGCGAGGAGCGGGTCCCTCCCTACAATGAGCAGTTCTTC.

This clone has a single count. This rearrangement joins TRBV10-1 to TRBJ1-3; possible D gene TRBD1, 5 bases. Germline V gene lookup returns CDR1 WNHNN and CDR2 SYGVQD (reference sequence). V lost 5 bases to trimming and J lost 0 bases, with 8 bases between them. This CDR3 is built from 14 residues. CDR3 DNA sequence: TGCGCCAGCAGTTCAACAGGCTCTGGAAACACCATATATTTT. Amino acids: CASSSTGSGNTIYF.

The chain has TRBV19 and TRBJ2-6, with a tentative D call TRBD1 (5 bases). The CDR3 runs to 16 residues. CDR1 is LNHDA and CDR2 is SQIVND in the germline V gene (reference sequence). V was shortened by 4 bases and J by 0 bases, with 10 bases between the two germline ends. The CDR3 DNA reads TGTGCCAGTAGTACCCATAGGGGCTCTGGGGCCAACGTCCTGACTTTC. It yields the protein CASSTHRGSGANVLTF.